A single sample gave rise to the 5 T cell receptor beta chains below, sequenced in a study of blood T cell repertoires in COVID-19. Generated by immunoSEQ multiplex PCR, the TCRdb table keeps only in-frame clones and is missing some. The table records hundreds of thousands of clones, more than 70% of them present only once. Sequencing was done on a sample of peripheral blood. The receptors shown here come from a woman in her 30s with COVID-19, enrolled during active disease.

CDR3 nucleotides: TGTGACAGGGAGAATTCACCCCTCCACTTT. Translating gives CDRENSPLHF. This sequence joins TRBV21-1 and TRBJ1-6. TRBV21-1 constitutes a pseudogene. This CDR3 has 10 amino acids.

J is TRBJ1-6 and V is TRBV7-2, with TRBD1 as a possible D gene (5 bases). V lost 3 bases and J lost 7, with 13 bases in between. Per the germline V gene, CDR1 is SGHTA and CDR2 is FQGNSA. The CDR3 consists of 15 residues. DNA of the CDR3: TGTGCCAGCAGCTTCCTCCGGGGGGTGAATTCACCCCTCCACTTT. Translation: CASSFLRGVNSPLHF.

The chain couples TRBV28 to TRBJ1-2; TRBD1 matches at 9 bases. Germline trimming cut 4 bases from V and 7 bases from J; bases unmatched to any gene: 7. CDR3 length: 14 residues. Per germline, CDR1 MDHEN and CDR2 SYDVKM. CDR3 region: CASSSEQGARGYTF. The CDR3 nucleotides read TGTGCCAGCAGTTCCGAACAGGGGGCGCGTGGCTACACCTTC.

The count of this clone is one. The genes are TRBV19 and TRBJ2-3; TRBD2 aligns across 8 bases. The germline gives CDR1 LNHDA, CDR2 SQIVND (reference sequence). The ends lost 7 bases at V and 4 bases at J; junction bases unmatched: 13. The length of the CDR3 is 16 residues. The CDR3, as DNA: TGTGCCAGTACCGTAGGGTCGAGCGGGAGCTCAGATACGCAGTATTTT. It encodes CASTVGSSGSSDTQYF.

The J gene is TRBJ2-7, the V gene TRBV24-1; maybe TRBD1 (6 bases). The CDR3 runs 13 residues. Trimming left V 10 bases short and J 9 bases short, with 21 bases between. The germline gives CDR1 KGHDR, CDR2 SFDVKD. CDR3 sequence reads: CATAKLQGSGQYF. DNA for the CDR3: TGTGCCACAGCGAAGCTACAGGGTTCTGGGCAGTACTTC.